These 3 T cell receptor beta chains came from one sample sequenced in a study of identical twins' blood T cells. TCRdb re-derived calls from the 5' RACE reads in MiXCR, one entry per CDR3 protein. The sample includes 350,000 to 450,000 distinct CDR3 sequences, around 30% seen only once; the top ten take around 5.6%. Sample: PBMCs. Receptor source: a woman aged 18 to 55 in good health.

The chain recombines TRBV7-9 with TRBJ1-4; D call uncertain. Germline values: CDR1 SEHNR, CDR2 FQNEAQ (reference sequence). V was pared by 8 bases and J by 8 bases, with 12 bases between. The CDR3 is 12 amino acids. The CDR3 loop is CASSPLEEKLFF. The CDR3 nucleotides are TGTGCCAGCTCACCCCTGGAGGAAAAACTGTTTTTT.

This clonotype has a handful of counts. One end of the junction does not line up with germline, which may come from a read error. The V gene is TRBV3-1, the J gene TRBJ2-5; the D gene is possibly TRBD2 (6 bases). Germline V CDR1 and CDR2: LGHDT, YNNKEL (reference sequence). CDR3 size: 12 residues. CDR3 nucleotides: TGTGCCAGCAGCCAAGATATTCGGGACTTACGCTTC. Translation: CASSQDIRDLRF.

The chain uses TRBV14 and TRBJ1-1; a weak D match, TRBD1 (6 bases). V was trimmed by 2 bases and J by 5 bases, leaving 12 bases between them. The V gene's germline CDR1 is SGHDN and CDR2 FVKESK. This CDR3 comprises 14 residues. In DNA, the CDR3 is TGTGCCAGCAGCCAAACAGGGCGAGGTACTGAAGCTTTCTTT. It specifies CASSQTGRGTEAFF.